This T cell receptor (beta chain) derives from a study of T cell repertoires in ileal Crohn's disease. Overall study: All patients had surgery for stricturing (approximately 60%) or penetrating (39%) disease.

Clones were read by immunoSEQ multiplex PCR, and TCRdb kept only the in-frame ones, dropping some. The sample contains approximately 29,000 clones, roughly 81% of which appear only once. Germline values: CDR1 SGHRS, CDR2 YFSETQ. The V and J ends lost 0 bases and 6 bases respectively, with 6 bases between them. The CDR3 extends over 13 amino acids. The TCR comes from an adult with Crohn's disease. Material: ileal tissue. The chain couples TRBV5-1 to TRBJ1-4; D gene unclear. The CDR3 nucleotides read TGCGCCAGCAGCTTGGGGGCAGATGAAAAACTGTTTTTT. Translating gives CASSLGADEKLFF.